This T cell receptor beta chain came from a study of identical twins. Study-wide results and caveats: Insertions were fewer in abundant cord blood beta clonotypes, whereas memory repertoires showed none of this pattern.

Via MiXCR, TCRdb re-called the 5' RACE reads, giving one row per CDR3 protein. The sample shows hundreds of thousands of distinct CDR3 sequences, over 20% of them seen only once. There are a few counts of this clonotype. What it binds is not known. CDR3 length: 14 residues. J was trimmed by 4 bases and V by 5 bases; bases with no gene match: 4. Separately, the same data were catalogued under a study of T cells expressing NK-cell markers. From that study: One of eight sequenced donors was HCMV-seronegative; the other seven were seropositive.

Material: PBMCs. This chain joins TRBV12-3 or TRBV12-4 and TRBJ2-5, with 10 bases identical to TRBD1. This clonotype originated in a woman aged 18 to 35 in good health. The CDR3 DNA follows: TGTGCCAGCAGTCAATGGACAGGGGGAGAGACCCAGTACTTC. This encodes CASSQWTGGETQYF.